Listed below are T cell receptor beta chains from one sample, sequenced in a study of blood T cell repertoires in COVID-19. TCRdb's table, derived via immunoSEQ multiplex PCR, lists solely in-frame clones and lacks some. The sample records roughly 90,000 clones, about 77% being singletons. The source material was peripheral blood. These receptors came from a human donor in a cohort sampled during active COVID-19. Each CDR3 is given with its conserved first and last residue. Fields, in order: CDR3 DNA, CDR3 protein, D gene, clone size, J gene, V gene. The D gene is left open where the match is weak. The size entry is marked missing in some rows and otherwise reads once, few, many or a size class.

CDR3nt: TGTGCCAGCAATGCCTACAGGGGGAACAATGAGCAGTTCTTC; CDR3aa: CASNAYRGNNEQFF; d_gene: TRBD1; abundance: NA; j_gene: TRBJ2-1; v_gene: TRBV2
CDR3nt: TGTGCCAGCAGCCCGCAGCGAGGCCAAGAGACCCAGTACTTC; CDR3aa: CASSPQRGQETQYF; d_gene: NA; abundance: NA; j_gene: TRBJ2-5; v_gene: TRBV7-2
CDR3nt: TGTGCCAGCTCACCAGCGAAGGACAGCAAAGCTTTCTTT; CDR3aa: CASSPAKDSKAFF; d_gene: NA; abundance: NA; j_gene: TRBJ1-1; v_gene: TRBV18
CDR3nt: TGTGCCAGCTCACCACAAGACAGCGCCGTAATCGGATATGGCTACACCTTC; CDR3aa: CASSPQDSAVIGYGYTF; d_gene: NA; abundance: NA; j_gene: TRBJ1-2; v_gene: TRBV18
CDR3nt: TGTGCCAGCGGGACAGGGATCACCTACAATGAGCAGTTCTTC; CDR3aa: CASGTGITYNEQFF; d_gene: TRBD1; abundance: NA; j_gene: TRBJ2-1; v_gene: TRBV2
CDR3nt: TGTGCCAGCAGATGGGATGGGGCAGCATCCTACGAGCAGTACTTC; CDR3aa: CASRWDGAASYEQYF; d_gene: NA; abundance: NA; j_gene: TRBJ2-7; v_gene: TRBV6-5
CDR3nt: TGTGCCAGCTCACCACCGTCCCCCGGGGGTGAAAAACTGTTTTTT; CDR3aa: CASSPPSPGGEKLFF; d_gene: NA; abundance: NA; j_gene: TRBJ1-4; v_gene: TRBV18
CDR3nt: TGTGCCAGTAGGGACCACCGGGACAGGGTCACAGATACGCAGTATTTT; CDR3aa: CASRDHRDRVTDTQYF; d_gene: TRBD1; abundance: NA; j_gene: TRBJ2-3; v_gene: TRBV19
CDR3nt: TGTGCCACCAGTGATCCGGGACAGAACTATGGCTACACCTTC; CDR3aa: CATSDPGQNYGYTF; d_gene: TRBD1; abundance: NA; j_gene: TRBJ1-2; v_gene: TRBV24-1
CDR3nt: TGTGCCAGCTCACCAGAACAGGTCTCTGGAAACACCATATATTTT; CDR3aa: CASSPEQVSGNTIYF; d_gene: NA; abundance: NA; j_gene: TRBJ1-3; v_gene: TRBV18
CDR3nt: TGTGCCAGCAGCCTCCTCGGTGGCGGGAGAAGGGGCAAGGGCACAGATACGCAGTATTTT; CDR3aa: CASSLLGGGRRGKGTDTQYF; d_gene: TRBD2; abundance: NA; j_gene: TRBJ2-3; v_gene: TRBV13
CDR3nt: TGCGCCAGCAGCGGGGGCCCTTACAATGAGCAGTTCTTC; CDR3aa: CASSGGPYNEQFF; d_gene: NA; abundance: NA; j_gene: TRBJ2-1; v_gene: TRBV4-1
CDR3nt: TGCAGCGTCCTGACTAGCGGGGCCACCGGGGAGCTGTTTTTT; CDR3aa: CSVLTSGATGELFF; d_gene: TRBD2; abundance: NA; j_gene: TRBJ2-2; v_gene: TRBV29-1
CDR3nt: TGCGCCAGCAGCTTGGTGGCCAACAGAAACGCCGGGGAGCTGTTTTTT; CDR3aa: CASSLVANRNAGELFF; d_gene: NA; abundance: NA; j_gene: TRBJ2-2; v_gene: TRBV5-1
CDR3nt: TGTGCCAGCAGGGGACAGGGGGCACAGCCCCAGCATTTT; CDR3aa: CASRGQGAQPQHF; d_gene: TRBD1; abundance: NA; j_gene: TRBJ1-5; v_gene: TRBV27
CDR3nt: TGCGCCAGCAGCCCCGAAAAGAGCGATAATTCACCCCTCCACTTT; CDR3aa: CASSPEKSDNSPLHF; d_gene: NA; abundance: NA; j_gene: TRBJ1-6; v_gene: TRBV5-1
CDR3nt: TGCGCCAGCAGTCGCGGGGGGTCGTACGAGCAGTACTTC; CDR3aa: CASSRGGSYEQYF; d_gene: TRBD2; abundance: few; j_gene: TRBJ2-7; v_gene: TRBV23-1
CDR3nt: TGTGCCAGCAGCCCCGGGTGGATAGCGGGGGGACATACCGGGGAGCTGTTTTTT; CDR3aa: CASSPGWIAGGHTGELFF; d_gene: TRBD2; abundance: NA; j_gene: TRBJ2-2; v_gene: TRBV9
CDR3nt: TGTGCCAGTAGTGGGCAAATAAATTCACCCCTCCACTTT; CDR3aa: CASSGQINSPLHF; d_gene: NA; abundance: NA; j_gene: TRBJ1-6; v_gene: TRBV19
CDR3nt: TGTGCCACCAGCAGACTACCCCCGGGATCCCTCCCCAATTATTCTGGAAACACCATATATTTT; CDR3aa: CATSRLPPGSLPNYSGNTIYF; d_gene: NA; abundance: NA; j_gene: TRBJ1-3; v_gene: TRBV15
CDR3nt: TGTGCCAGCAGCTTGAGACAGGGAACGGCTGGGGCCAACGTCCTGACTTTC; CDR3aa: CASSLRQGTAGANVLTF; d_gene: TRBD1; abundance: NA; j_gene: TRBJ2-6; v_gene: TRBV11-2
CDR3nt: TGTGCCAGCAGCCCTACTAGCGGGGGGAACAATGAGCAGTTCTTC; CDR3aa: CASSPTSGGNNEQFF; d_gene: TRBD2; abundance: NA; j_gene: TRBJ2-1; v_gene: TRBV3-1/TRBV3-2
CDR3nt: TGTGCCCTTCGGCGGGAGGACACAGATACGCAGTATTTT; CDR3aa: CALRREDTDTQYF; d_gene: TRBD2; abundance: once; j_gene: TRBJ2-3; v_gene: TRBV10-3
CDR3nt: TGTGCCAGCAGCTTAGTAGGTGGACTAGCGAGCTACAATGAGCAGTTCTTC; CDR3aa: CASSLVGGLASYNEQFF; d_gene: TRBD2; abundance: NA; j_gene: TRBJ2-1; v_gene: TRBV7-2
CDR3nt: TGTGCCAGCAGCTCGCAGGGGTCGGTGCAGTTCTTC; CDR3aa: CASSSQGSVQFF; d_gene: NA; abundance: NA; j_gene: TRBJ2-1; v_gene: TRBV7-9
CDR3nt: TGTGCCAGCAGCCAAGTGTCAGCGTTCAATGAGCAGTTCTTC; CDR3aa: CASSQVSAFNEQFF; d_gene: NA; abundance: NA; j_gene: TRBJ2-1; v_gene: TRBV14
CDR3nt: TGTGCCACCAGTGCCCCTCTAGGGAACACCGGGGAGCTGTTTTTT; CDR3aa: CATSAPLGNTGELFF; d_gene: NA; abundance: NA; j_gene: TRBJ2-2; v_gene: TRBV24-1
CDR3nt: TGTGCCAGCAGCCAAGCATGGGGGCACGATGGCTACACCTTC; CDR3aa: CASSQAWGHDGYTF; d_gene: NA; abundance: NA; j_gene: TRBJ1-2; v_gene: TRBV3-1/TRBV3-2
CDR3nt: TGTGCCAGCAGCGTAGGGGCAGGGGGAAGCTCCTACGAGCAGTACTTC; CDR3aa: CASSVGAGGSSYEQYF; d_gene: TRBD1; abundance: NA; j_gene: TRBJ2-7; v_gene: TRBV9
CDR3nt: TGTGCCAGCAGTTTAATCAATAATGAAAAACTGTTTTTT; CDR3aa: CASSLINNEKLFF; d_gene: NA; abundance: NA; j_gene: TRBJ1-4; v_gene: TRBV28
CDR3nt: TGTGCCACCAAGGGTGGAGGTAGAATAGATACGCAGTATTTT; CDR3aa: CATKGGGRIDTQYF; d_gene: NA; abundance: NA; j_gene: TRBJ2-3; v_gene: TRBV2
CDR3nt: TGTGCCAGCAGTTCGGGGGGCTATAATGAAAAACTGTTTTTT; CDR3aa: CASSSGGYNEKLFF; d_gene: NA; abundance: few; j_gene: TRBJ1-4; v_gene: TRBV6-5